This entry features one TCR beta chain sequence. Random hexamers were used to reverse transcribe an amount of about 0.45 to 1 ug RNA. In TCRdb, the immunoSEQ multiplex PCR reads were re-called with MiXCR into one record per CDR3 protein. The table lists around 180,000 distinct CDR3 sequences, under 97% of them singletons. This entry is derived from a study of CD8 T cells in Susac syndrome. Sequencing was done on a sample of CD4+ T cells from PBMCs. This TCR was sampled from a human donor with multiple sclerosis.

The CDR3: CASSRQIGNEQFF. The CDR3 DNA follows: TGTGCCAGCAGCCGCCAGATTGGGAATGAGCAGTTCTTC. The chain joins TRBV7-6 to TRBJ2-1, with D unresolved. The CDR3 is 13 amino acids. Germline V gene lookup returns CDR1 SGHVS and CDR2 FNYEAQ. V gave up 5 bases and J gave up 7 bases, with 12 bases separating them.